A single sample gave rise to the 28 T cell receptor beta chains below, sequenced in a study of shared clonotypes between healthy human individuals. Terminally differentiated effector memory CD45RA+ cells were excluded from the naive CD8 cells, which were CD45RO-negative and positively selected for CCR7. The method was immunoSEQ multiplex PCR; TCRdb's version includes in-frame clones alone and lacks a portion of them. The sample includes under 1 million clones, 96% of them seen just once. The source material was naive CD8+ T cells sorted from blood. The receptors shown here come from a man aged 25 to 45 in good health.

The rearrangement uses TRBV7-2 and TRBJ1-5; TRBD1 matches 8 bases. Germline assignment: CDR1 SGHTA and CDR2 FQGNSA. After removal of 2 bases from V and 4 bases from J, the junction contained 4 bases not matched to a gene. The CDR3 runs 15 residues. CDR3 sequence reads: CASSLRQGANQPQHF. DNA of the CDR3: TGTGCCAGCAGCTTAAGGCAGGGGGCGAATCAGCCCCAGCATTTT.

The gene calls are TRBV11-2 and TRBJ2-2, with 9 bases that match TRBD1. Trimming at V came to 4 bases and at J to 6 bases, leaving 9 bases not matched to a gene. Germline CDR1 and CDR2: SGHAT and FQNNGV. CDR3 length: 16 residues. CDR3 sequence (DNA): TGTGCCAGCAGCTCATCCGGGACAGGGCGGGCCGGGGAGCTGTTTTTT. This encodes CASSSSGTGRAGELFF.

The chain combines TRBV7-2 with TRBJ2-1; no reliable D call. Trimming took 1 base from V and 1 from J, leaving 14 bases between them. The germline V gene has CDR1 SGHTA and CDR2 FQGNSA. The CDR3 runs to 17 residues. In DNA, the CDR3 is TGTGCCAGCAGCTTAGTGTTTCAGGTTATTTCCTACAATGAGCAGTTCTTC. Protein product: CASSLVFQVISYNEQFF. Full variable domain (rest looked up from reference TRBV7-2 and TRBJ2-1): GAGVSQSPSNKVTEKGKDVELRCDPISGHTALYWYRQSLGQGLEFLIYFQGNSAPDKSGLPSDRFSAERTGGSVSTLTIQRTQQEDSAVYLCASSLVFQVISYNEQFFGPGTRLTVL.

This chain links TRBV18 with TRBJ2-2; D is unclear. CDR1 and CDR2 (germline): KGHSH, LQKENI. CDR3 length: 15 amino acids. Trimming cost V 0 bases and J 0 bases, with 5 bases left between them. The CDR3 loop is CASSPPAANTGELFF. Here the CDR3 DNA reads TGTGCCAGCTCACCACCTGCAGCGAACACCGGGGAGCTGTTTTTT.

V is TRBV10-1 and J is TRBJ1-6; D remains ambiguous. The CDR3 totals 14 residues. The V end lost 3 bases, the J end lost 7 bases, and 10 bases lay between the germline ends. From germline, CDR1 is WNHNN and CDR2 SYGVQD (reference sequence). The CDR3 DNA follows: TGCGCCAGCAGTGACCGGTCGAACAATTCACCCCTCCACTTT. This gives the protein CASSDRSNNSPLHF.

The chain recombines TRBV6-5 with TRBJ2-7; 11 nucleotides align to TRBD1. The CDR3 has 15 residues. With V trimmed by 5 bases and J by 3 bases, 6 bases remained unmatched. Germline V gives CDR1 MNHEY, CDR2 SVGAGI. CDR3 protein: CASSPSGTGGYEQYF. DNA for the CDR3: TGTGCCAGCAGTCCATCCGGGACAGGGGGCTACGAGCAGTACTTC.

The CDR3, as DNA: TGTGCCAGCAGTTTATCGATTGGAGGGGGAGAGACCCAGTACTTC. This encodes CASSLSIGGGETQYF. The chain links TRBV27 to TRBJ2-5; tentatively, D is TRBD1 or TRBD2 (6 bases each). The CDR3 extends over 15 amino acids. The ends were cut back, 0 bases at V and 4 bases at J, with 12 bases in the middle. Germline V CDR1 and CDR2: MNHEY, SMNVEV (reference sequence).

The chain uses TRBV7-9 and TRBJ1-1; 12 bases are a match to TRBD1. Per the germline V gene, CDR1 is SEHNR and CDR2 is FQNEAQ (reference sequence). V gave up 5 bases and J gave up 8 bases; unmatched junction bases: 3. The CDR3 covers 13 residues. The CDR3 is CASSIGTGGEAFF. The CDR3 bases are TGTGCCAGCAGCATTGGGACAGGGGGCGAAGCTTTCTTT.

The V and J genes are TRBV6-1 and TRBJ2-1, with TRBD2 matching 13 bases. CDR1 and CDR2 from the germline V gene are MNHNS and SASEGT. Losses at the gene ends were 3 bases for V and 8 bases for J; bases not matched to a gene: 10. The CDR3 loop spans 17 amino acids. Here the CDR3 reads CASSDGTSGIVYDEQFF. CDR3 DNA sequence: TGTGCCAGCAGTGACGGGACTAGCGGGATCGTGTATGATGAGCAGTTCTTC.

The table lists this clone with a count of one. In DNA form, the CDR3 reads TGTGCCAGCAGTTACGTAGCCGGGGAGCTGTTTTTT. This translates into CASSYVAGELFF. This chain links TRBV6-5 with TRBJ2-2; D remains unclear. The CDR3 has 12 amino acids. Trimming took 2 bases from V and 6 from J, leaving 4 bases between them. Germline V lookup: CDR1 MNHEY, CDR2 SVGAGI.

V gene TRBV7-9 combines with J gene TRBJ1-4; a possible D gene is TRBD1 (6 bases). The germline CDR1 and CDR2 sequences are SEHNR and FQNEAQ (reference sequence). CDR3 length: 16 residues. V was pared by 5 bases and J by 8 bases, with 21 bases between. CDR3 loop: CASSLSVGGFEEKLFF. The CDR3 bases are TGTGCCAGCAGCCTTTCCGTAGGGGGTTTCGAGGAAAAACTGTTTTTT.

The V gene is TRBV18, the J gene TRBJ1-1, with D maybe TRBD1 (6 bases). This CDR3 comprises 15 residues. CDR1 KGHSH and CDR2 LQKENI come from the germline V gene. Trimming took off 6 bases at V and 4 bases at J, with 18 bases between the two ends. This CDR3 reads CASSSRVGGATEAFF. Here the CDR3 DNA reads TGTGCCAGCTCTTCCCGGGTCGGGGGCGCCACTGAAGCTTTCTTT.

The V gene is TRBV7-9, the J gene TRBJ1-1; D not resolved. Per the germline V gene, CDR1 is SEHNR and CDR2 is FQNEAQ (reference sequence). The V end lost 1 base, the J end lost 4 bases, and 7 bases lay between the germline ends. The CDR3 covers 13 residues. CDR3 region: CASSLGVGTEAFF. The CDR3, as DNA: TGTGCCAGCAGCTTAGGCGTCGGCACTGAAGCTTTCTTT.

This clone was observed a single time. The gene calls are TRBV27 and TRBJ2-5; D is perhaps TRBD1 (6 bases). The germline CDR1 and CDR2 sequences are MNHEY and SMNVEV (reference sequence). The CDR3 spans 13 residues. Between the trimmed V and J ends, which lost 8 bases and 1 base, there was a span of 11 bases. For the CDR3, the DNA is TGTGCCAGCGGTGAACAGGGCCAAGAGACCCAGTACTTC. Amino acid sequence: CASGEQGQETQYF.

The rearrangement joins TRBV19 to TRBJ2-1; TRBD2 aligns across 10 bases. Germline V gene data show CDR1 as LNHDA and CDR2 as SQIVND (reference sequence). After removal of 7 bases from V and 8 bases from J, the junction contained 11 bases not matched to a gene. This CDR3 spans 15 amino acids. The CDR3 coding sequence is TGTGCCAGTAAGGCAGGAGCGGGAGGGCTCTATGAGCAGTTCTTC. It translates to CASKAGAGGLYEQFF.

With regard to this clone: This sample includes further DNA sequences coding for the same CDR3. The chain has TRBV2 and TRBJ2-7, with 8 positions matching TRBD1. The CDR3 has 14 residues. After removal of 1 base from V and 3 bases from J, the junction contained 2 bases not matched to a gene. CDR1 SNHLY and CDR2 FYNNEI come from the germline V gene. In DNA, the CDR3 is TGTGCCAGCAGTGAAGGGACAGGGTACTACGAGCAGTACTTC. Its translation is CASSEGTGYYEQYF. Full variable domain (remainder filled in from reference TRBV2 and TRBJ2-7): EPEVTQTPSHQVTQMGQEVILRCVPISNHLYFYWYRQILGQKVEFLVSFYNNEISEKSEIFDDQFSVERPDGSNFTLKIRSTKLEDSAMYFCASSEGTGYYEQYFGPGTRLTVT.

The chain couples TRBV5-1 to TRBJ2-7, with D perhaps being TRBD1 or TRBD2 (5 bases each). V lost 5 bases to trimming and J lost 2 bases, with 11 bases between them. Germline V gives CDR1 SGHRS, CDR2 YFSETQ. This CDR3 contains 13 residues. The CDR3 DNA reads TGCGCCAGCAGTCGGGACGGCCCCTACGAGCAGTACTTC. Its protein product is CASSRDGPYEQYF.

CDR3 bases: TGTGCCACCAGCAGAGATCGGGCTAGTAACAATGAGCAGTTCTTC. Residues: CATSRDRASNNEQFF. This chain links TRBV15 with TRBJ2-1, with no clear D. The ends were cut back, 0 bases at V and 5 bases at J, with 11 bases in the middle. The CDR3 length is 15 residues. From germline, CDR1 is LNHNV and CDR2 YYDKDF (reference sequence).

The J gene is TRBJ2-5, the V gene TRBV7-9; maybe TRBD1 (5 bases). Germline-derived CDR1 and CDR2 are SEHNR and FQNEAQ (reference sequence). The CDR3 has 17 residues. V was cut by 1 base and J by 1 base, with 16 bases left in between. This CDR3 is CASSLDLGVRAQETQYF. In DNA form, the CDR3 reads TGTGCCAGCAGCTTAGACTTGGGCGTCAGGGCCCAAGAGACCCAGTACTTC.

This rearrangement joins TRBV6-1 to TRBJ1-1; D is unclear. The CDR3 runs to 12 residues. With 3 bases removed from V and 3 bases from J, the gap between germline ends came to 5 bases. Germline assignment: CDR1 MNHNS and CDR2 SASEGT. In DNA, the CDR3 is TGTGCCAGCAGTGACAGATACACTGAAGCTTTCTTT. This sequence encodes CASSDRYTEAFF.

This clone was seen only once. The genes are TRBV7-9 and TRBJ2-1; 8 nucleotides align to TRBD2. With 6 bases clipped from V and 6 bases from J, the junction kept 13 bases outside the gene matches. The CDR3 spans 16 residues. Germline CDR1 SEHNR, CDR2 FQNEAQ (reference sequence). The CDR3 DNA reads as TGTGCCAGCAGGACTATACTAGCGGAGGGGAGCAATGAGCAGTTCTTC. It yields the protein CASRTILAEGSNEQFF.

This chain uses TRBV5-4 with TRBJ2-3; D is ambiguous. The CDR3 is 12 residues long. V was trimmed by 4 bases and J by 3 bases, leaving 6 bases between them. Germline CDR1 reads SGHNT; CDR2 reads YYREEE (reference sequence). DNA for the CDR3: TGTGCCAGCAGCCACCCAACAGATACGCAGTATTTT. It is translated as CASSHPTDTQYF.

Concerning this clone itself: At one boundary the junction diverges from the germline segment, which might be a read error. V and J are TRBV14 and TRBJ2-6; D unresolved. This CDR3 spans 19 amino acids. CDR1 is SGHDN, CDR2 FVKESK, per germline. The CDR3 loop reads CASSQVWDITSVGANVLTF. CDR3 nucleotide sequence: TGTGCCAGCAGTCAAGTATGGGATATCACCTCTGTGGGGGCCAACGTCCTGACTTTC.

This rearrangement joins TRBV7-2 to TRBJ2-7; 10 nucleotides match TRBD1. Germline CDR1 and CDR2: SGHTA and FQGNSA. This CDR3 has 14 amino acids. The J segment lost 4 bases and the V segment lost 5 bases, leaving 5 bases of the junction unmatched. This CDR3 is CASSGGTGEYEQYF. CDR3 DNA sequence: TGTGCCAGCAGCGGTGGGACAGGGGAATACGAGCAGTACTTC.

The rearrangement links TRBV2 to TRBJ1-2; no clear D gene. This CDR3 region has 11 residues. The V gene's germline CDR1 is SNHLY and CDR2 FYNNEI. V was shortened by 10 bases and J by 5 bases, with 11 bases between the two germline ends. CDR3 region: CATFFRYGYTF. Here the CDR3 DNA reads TGTGCCACTTTCTTTCGGTATGGCTACACCTTC.

The chain is built from TRBV28 and TRBJ1-5, with 9 bases that match TRBD1. Germline V gives CDR1 MDHEN, CDR2 SYDVKM. After removal of 2 bases from V and 7 bases from J, the junction contained 6 bases not matched to a gene. There are 15 residues in the CDR3. CDR3 sequence reads: CASSLQQGAGQPQHF. The DNA of the CDR3 is TGTGCCAGCAGTTTACAACAGGGGGCTGGACAGCCCCAGCATTTT. The complete variable domain, with remaining parts taken from reference TRBV28 and TRBJ1-5, reads DVKVTQSSRYLVKRTGEKVFLECVQDMDHENMFWYRQDPGLGLRLIYFSYDVKMKEKGDIPEGYSVSREKKERFSLILESASTNQTSMYLCASSLQQGAGQPQHFGDGTRLSIL.

The CDR3 bases are TGTGCCAGCAGCTCTGGACTAAGAGACACCGGGGAGCTGTTTTTT. It translates to CASSSGLRDTGELFF. The gene calls are TRBV7-9 and TRBJ2-2; maybe TRBD2 (6 bases). Germline-derived CDR1 and CDR2 are SEHNR and FQNEAQ (reference sequence). This CDR3 spans 15 amino acids. V was cut by 4 bases and J by 3 bases, with 12 bases left in between.

The chain combines TRBV7-9 with TRBJ1-1; D unclear. Trimming cost V 8 bases and J 4 bases, with 14 bases left between them. This CDR3 is built from 13 residues. The V gene's germline CDR1 is SEHNR and CDR2 FQNEAQ (reference sequence). CDR3 coding DNA: TGTGCCAGCGGTGACACACTCGGCACTGAAGCTTTCTTT. Translating it yields CASGDTLGTEAFF. The variable domain in full, with the rest retrieved from reference TRBV7-9 and TRBJ1-1, is DTGVSQNPRHKITKRGQNVTFRCDPISEHNRLYWYRQTLGQGPEFLTYFQNEAQLEKSRLLSDRFSAERPKGSFSTLEIQRTEQGDSAMYLCASGDTLGTEAFFGQGTRLTVV.